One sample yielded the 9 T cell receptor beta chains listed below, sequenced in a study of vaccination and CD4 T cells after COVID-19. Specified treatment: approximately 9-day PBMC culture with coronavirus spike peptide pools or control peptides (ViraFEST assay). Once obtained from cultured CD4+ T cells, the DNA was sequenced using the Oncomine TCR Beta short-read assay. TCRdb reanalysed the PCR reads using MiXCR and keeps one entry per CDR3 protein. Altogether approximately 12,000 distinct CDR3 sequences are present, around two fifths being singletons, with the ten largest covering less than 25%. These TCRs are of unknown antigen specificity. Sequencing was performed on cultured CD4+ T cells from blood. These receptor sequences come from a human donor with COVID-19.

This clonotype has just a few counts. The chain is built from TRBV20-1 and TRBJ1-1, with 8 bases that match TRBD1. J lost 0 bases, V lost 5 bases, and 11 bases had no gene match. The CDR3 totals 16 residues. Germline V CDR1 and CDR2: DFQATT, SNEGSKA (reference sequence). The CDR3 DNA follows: TGCAGTGCTGGACGATCAGGGGGCCTCATGAACACTGAAGCTTTCTTT. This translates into CSAGRSGGLMNTEAFF.

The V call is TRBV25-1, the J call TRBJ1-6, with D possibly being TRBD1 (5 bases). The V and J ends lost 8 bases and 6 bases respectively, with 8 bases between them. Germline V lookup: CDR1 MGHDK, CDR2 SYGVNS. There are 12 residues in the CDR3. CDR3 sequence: CASRDGNSPLHF. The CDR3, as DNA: TGTGCCAGCCGGGACGGTAATTCACCCCTCCACTTT.

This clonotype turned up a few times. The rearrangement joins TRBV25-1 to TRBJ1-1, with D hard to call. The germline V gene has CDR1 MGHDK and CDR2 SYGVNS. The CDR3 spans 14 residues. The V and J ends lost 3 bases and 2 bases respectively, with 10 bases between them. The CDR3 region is CASSEGEVNTEAFF. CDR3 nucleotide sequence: TGTGCCAGCAGTGAGGGAGAGGTAAACACTGAAGCTTTCTTT.

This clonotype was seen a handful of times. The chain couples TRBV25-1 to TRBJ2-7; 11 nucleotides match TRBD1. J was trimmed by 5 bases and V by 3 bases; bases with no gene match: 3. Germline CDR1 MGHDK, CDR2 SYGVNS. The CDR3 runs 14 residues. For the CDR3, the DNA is TGTGCCAGCAGTGAGGACAGGGGGCTGGACGAGCAGTACTTC. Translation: CASSEDRGLDEQYF.

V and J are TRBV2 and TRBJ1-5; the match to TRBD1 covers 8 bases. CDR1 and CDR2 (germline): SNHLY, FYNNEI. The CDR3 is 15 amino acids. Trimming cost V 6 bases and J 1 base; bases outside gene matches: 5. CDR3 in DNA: TGTGCCAGCAGATCGGACAGGGCGAGCAATCAGCCCCAGCATTTT. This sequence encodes CASRSDRASNQPQHF.

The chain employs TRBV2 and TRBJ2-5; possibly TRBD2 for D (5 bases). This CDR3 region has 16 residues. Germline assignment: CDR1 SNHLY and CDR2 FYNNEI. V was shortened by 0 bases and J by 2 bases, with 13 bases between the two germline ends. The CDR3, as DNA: TGTGCCAGCAGTGAAGCGCATCAGCCGGGGCAAGAGACCCAGTACTTC. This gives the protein CASSEAHQPGQETQYF.

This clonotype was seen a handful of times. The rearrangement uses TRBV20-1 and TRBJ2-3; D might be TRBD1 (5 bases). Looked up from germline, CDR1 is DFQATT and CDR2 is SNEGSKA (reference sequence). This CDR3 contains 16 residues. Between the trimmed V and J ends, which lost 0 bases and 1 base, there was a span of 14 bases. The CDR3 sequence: CSAREGSLGGTDTQYF. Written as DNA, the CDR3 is TGCAGTGCTAGAGAAGGTAGCCTAGGGGGCACAGATACGCAGTATTTT.

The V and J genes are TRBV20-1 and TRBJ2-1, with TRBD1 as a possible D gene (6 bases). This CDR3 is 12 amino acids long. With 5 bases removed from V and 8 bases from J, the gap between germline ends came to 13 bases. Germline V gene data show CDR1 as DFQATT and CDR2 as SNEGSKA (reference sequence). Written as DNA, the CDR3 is TGCAGTGCTTCCACAGGGAAGGATGAGCAGTTCTTC. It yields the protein CSASTGKDEQFF.

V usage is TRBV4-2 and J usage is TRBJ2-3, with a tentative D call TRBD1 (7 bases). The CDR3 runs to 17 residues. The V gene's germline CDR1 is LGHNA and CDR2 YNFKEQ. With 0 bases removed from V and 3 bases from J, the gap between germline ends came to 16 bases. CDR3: CASSQEAGGFGTDTQYF. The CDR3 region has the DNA TGTGCCAGCAGCCAAGAGGCAGGGGGGTTCGGGACAGATACGCAGTATTTT.